Sequencing of this T cell receptor beta chain was carried out in a study of blood T cell repertoires in COVID-19. Across the study: Whether acute or convalescent, the COVID-19 samples came from the United States, Italy and Spain.

In germline, CDR1 is KGHSH, CDR2 LQKENI. This CDR3 spans 18 amino acids. V gave up 4 bases and J gave up 1 base; unmatched junction bases: 9. This clone has only one observation. Per the study methods: For nucleated cells, counts were estimated from reference gene primer amplification. Clones were sequenced by immunoSEQ multiplex PCR, and TCRdb holds only the in-frame ones, with some missing. D and trimming were read from the DNA, whereas the V and J calls and clone size are those reported in that table. The sample consists of fewer than 85,000 clones, 70% to 90% of them appearing once. This chain joins TRBV18 and TRBJ2-1; 11 nucleotides agree with TRBD2. The sequenced material came from peripheral blood. This TCR was recovered from a man aged 45-65 years with active COVID-19. CDR3 bases: TGTGCCAGCTCACGCCGACTAGCGGGGTCTGAATCCTACAATGAGCAGTTCTTC. Its protein is CASSRRLAGSESYNEQFF.